This T cell receptor (beta chain) was identified during a study of human thymus T cells. The study's findings and limits: Related research reported highly overlapping thymic repertoires among unrelated individuals.

For this clone: Its cognate antigen is unknown.

The protocol was immunoSEQ multiplex PCR, while the TCRdb copy is restricted to in-frame clones and leaves out a portion. The sample holds 100,000 to 150,000 clones, about 93% seen once. Resections removed during corrective heart surgery provided the thymus tissue used. The CDR3 length is 12 residues. V lost 3 bases, J lost 2 bases, and 4 bases lay in between. Germline CDR1 and CDR2: SGHTA and FQGNSA. The chain carries TRBV7-2 and TRBJ2-5; D is uncertain. Input material: thymus tissue. This TCR was recovered from a boy under two years old with a congenital heart defect but otherwise immunologically healthy. The CDR3 nucleotides read TGTGCCAGCAGCTTCTTACAAGAGACCCAGTACTTC. Residues: CASSFLQETQYF. The full variable domain, with the rest looked up from reference TRBV7-2 and TRBJ2-5, is GAGVSQSPSNKVTEKGKDVELRCDPISGHTALYWYRQSLGQGLEFLIYFQGNSAPDKSGLPSDRFSAERTGGSVSTLTIQRTQQEDSAVYLCASSFLQETQYFGPGTRLLVL.